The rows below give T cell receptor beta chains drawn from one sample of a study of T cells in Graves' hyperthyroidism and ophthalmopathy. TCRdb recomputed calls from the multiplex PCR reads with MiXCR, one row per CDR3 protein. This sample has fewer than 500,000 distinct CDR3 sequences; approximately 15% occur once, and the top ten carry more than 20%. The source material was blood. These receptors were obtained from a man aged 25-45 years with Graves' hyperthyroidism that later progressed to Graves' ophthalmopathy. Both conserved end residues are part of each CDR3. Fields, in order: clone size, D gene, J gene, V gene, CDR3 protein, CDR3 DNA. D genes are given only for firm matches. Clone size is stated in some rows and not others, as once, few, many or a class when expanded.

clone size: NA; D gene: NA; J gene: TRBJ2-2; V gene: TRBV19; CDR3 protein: CASKAPPGNTGELFF; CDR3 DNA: TGTGCCAGTAAGGCCCCTCCGGGAAACACCGGGGAGCTGTTTTTT
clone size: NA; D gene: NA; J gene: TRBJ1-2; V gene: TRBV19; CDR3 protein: CASSMRVGDYGYTF; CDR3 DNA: TGTGCCAGTAGTATGAGGGTTGGAGACTATGGCTACACCTTC
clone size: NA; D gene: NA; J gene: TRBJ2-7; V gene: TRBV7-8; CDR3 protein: CASSLSQAYEQYF; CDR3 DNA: TGTGCCAGCAGCTTGTCACAAGCCTACGAGCAGTACTTC
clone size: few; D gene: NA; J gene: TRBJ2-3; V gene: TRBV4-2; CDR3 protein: CATNTCGVEENDTQYF; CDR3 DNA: TGTGCCACCAATACATGCGGGGTCGAAGAAAATGATACGCAGTATTTT
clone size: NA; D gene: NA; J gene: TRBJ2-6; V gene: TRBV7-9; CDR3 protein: CASSLWVFGANVLTF; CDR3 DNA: TGTGCCAGCAGCTTATGGGTGTTTGGGGCCAACGTCCTGACTTTC
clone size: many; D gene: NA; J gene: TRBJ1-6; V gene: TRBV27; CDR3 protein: CASKPSSYNSPLHF; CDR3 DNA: TGTGCCAGCAAACCAAGCTCCTATAATTCACCCCTCCACTTT
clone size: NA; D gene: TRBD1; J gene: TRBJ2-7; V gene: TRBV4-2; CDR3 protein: CASSQSMGLGGREQYF; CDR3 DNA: TGTGCCAGCAGCCAATCGATGGGTCTAGGGGGCCGCGAGCAGTACTTC
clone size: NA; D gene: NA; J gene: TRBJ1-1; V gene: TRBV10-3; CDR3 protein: CAISNREGNTEAFF; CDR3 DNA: TGTGCCATCAGTAACAGGGAGGGGAACACTGAAGCTTTCTTT
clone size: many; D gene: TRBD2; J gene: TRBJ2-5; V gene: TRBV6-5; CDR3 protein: CASSYRPGGRETQYF; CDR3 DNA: TGTGCCAGCAGTTACCGGCCGGGGGGGAGGGAGACCCAGTACTTC
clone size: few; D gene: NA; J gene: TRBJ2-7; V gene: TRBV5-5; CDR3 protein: CASSHSSYGSYEQYF; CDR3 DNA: TGTGCCAGCAGCCACTCTTCGTACGGTTCCTACGAGCAGTACTTC
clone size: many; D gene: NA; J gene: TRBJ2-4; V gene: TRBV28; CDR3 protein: CASMRGGENIQYF; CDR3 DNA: TGTGCCAGCATGAGAGGGGGGGAAAACATTCAGTACTTC
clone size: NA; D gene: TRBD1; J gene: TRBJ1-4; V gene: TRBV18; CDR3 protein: CASSPRAGGDEKLFF; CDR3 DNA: TGTGCCAGCTCACCACGGGCAGGGGGCGATGAAAAACTGTTTTTT
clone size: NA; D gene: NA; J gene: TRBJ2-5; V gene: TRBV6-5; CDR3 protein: CASSYGEGEGETQYF; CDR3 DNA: TGTGCCAGCAGTTACGGGGAGGGGGAGGGAGAGACCCAGTACTTC
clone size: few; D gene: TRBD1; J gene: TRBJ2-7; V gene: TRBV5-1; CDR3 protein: CASSLWTGAYEQYF; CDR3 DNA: TGCGCCAGCAGCTTGTGGACAGGAGCCTACGAGCAGTACTTC
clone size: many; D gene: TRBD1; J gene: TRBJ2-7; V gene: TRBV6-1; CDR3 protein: CASRETGGPYEQYF; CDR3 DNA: TGTGCCAGCAGGGAGACAGGGGGCCCCTACGAGCAGTACTTC
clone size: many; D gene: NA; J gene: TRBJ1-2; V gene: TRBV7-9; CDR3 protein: CASSLDGAVGYTF; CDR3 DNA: TGTGCCAGCAGCTTAGACGGGGCCGTTGGCTACACCTTC
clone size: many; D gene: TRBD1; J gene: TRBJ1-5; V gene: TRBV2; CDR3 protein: CASSEAGTGESWSNQPQHF; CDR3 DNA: TGTGCCAGCAGTGAAGCTGGGACAGGGGAAAGTTGGAGCAATCAGCCCCAGCATTTT
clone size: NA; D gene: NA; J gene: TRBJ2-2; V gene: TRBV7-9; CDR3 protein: CASSLSREGDTGELFF; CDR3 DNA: TGTGCCAGCAGCTTATCGCGAGAGGGAGACACCGGGGAGCTGTTTTTT
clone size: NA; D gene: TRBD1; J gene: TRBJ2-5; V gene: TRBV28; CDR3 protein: CASRRQQGAWETQYF; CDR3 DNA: TGTGCCAGCAGGCGGCAACAGGGGGCGTGGGAGACCCAGTACTTC
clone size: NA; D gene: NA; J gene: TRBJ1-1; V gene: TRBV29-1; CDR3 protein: CSGYSSTEAFF; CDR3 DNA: TGCAGCGGTTATAGTTCCACTGAAGCTTTCTTT
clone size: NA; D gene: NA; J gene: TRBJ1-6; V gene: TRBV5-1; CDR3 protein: CANRTGNSPLHF; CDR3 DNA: TGCGCCAACAGAACAGGCAATTCACCCCTCCACTTT
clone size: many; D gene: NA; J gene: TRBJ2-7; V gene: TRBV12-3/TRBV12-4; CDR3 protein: CASSRGGYEQYF; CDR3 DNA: TGTGCCAGCAGTCGAGGGGGCTACGAGCAGTACTTC
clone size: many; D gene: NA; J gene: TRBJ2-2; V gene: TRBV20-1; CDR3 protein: CSARERGETTGELFF; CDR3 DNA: TGCAGTGCTAGAGAAAGAGGGGAAACCACCGGGGAGCTGTTTTTT
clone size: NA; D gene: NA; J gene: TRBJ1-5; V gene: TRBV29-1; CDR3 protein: CSVDEGINQPQHF; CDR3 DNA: TGCAGCGTTGATGAGGGAATCAATCAGCCCCAGCATTTT
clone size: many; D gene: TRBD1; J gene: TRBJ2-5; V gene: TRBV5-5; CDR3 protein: CASSFQTGVGETQYF; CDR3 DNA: TGTGCCAGCAGCTTTCAGACAGGGGTTGGGGAGACCCAGTACTTC
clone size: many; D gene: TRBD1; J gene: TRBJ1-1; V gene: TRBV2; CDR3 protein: CASGRDRARNTEAFF; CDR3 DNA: TGTGCCAGCGGCCGGGACAGGGCACGAAACACTGAAGCTTTCTTT
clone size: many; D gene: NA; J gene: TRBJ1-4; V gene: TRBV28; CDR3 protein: CASTLRATNEKLFF; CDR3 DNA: TGTGCCAGCACCTTAAGAGCCACTAATGAAAAACTGTTTTTT
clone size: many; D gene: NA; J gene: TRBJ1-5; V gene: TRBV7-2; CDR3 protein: CASSLVWQRFNQPQHF; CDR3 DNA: TGTGCCAGCAGCTTAGTTTGGCAGCGTTTCAATCAGCCCCAGCATTTT